The T cell receptor beta chain under discussion was sequenced for a study of T cells in Graves' hyperthyroidism and ophthalmopathy. The CDR3 sequence is 13 residues long. V lost 8 bases, J lost 0 bases, and 8 bases lay in between. Orbital computed tomography, thyroid ultrasound, serum thyroxine and TRAb, and clinical symptoms together informed the diagnoses. PBMCs were obtained from 7.5 to 10 ml fresh peripheral blood. Whole-study results and caveats: Ophthalmopathy stood apart from stable hyperthyroidism in a 13 V-J model.

In its sample, this clonotype was seen a few times. Its antigen is unidentified. The investigators amplified TCR beta CDR3 regions from RNA transcripts. HTBI primers were employed in a first-round RT-PCR of the TCR CDR3. Via MiXCR, TCRdb re-called the multiplex PCR reads, giving one row per CDR3 protein. The sample has about 840,000 distinct CDR3 sequences; over 35% are singletons. Sequencing input: blood. V is TRBV12-3 or TRBV12-4 and J is TRBJ1-5; D ambiguous. This receptor was taken from a man between 18 and 29 years old with Graves' hyperthyroidism. CDR3 sequence reads: CASGVNSNQPQHF. CDR3 bases: TGTGCCAGCGGGGTTAATAGCAATCAGCCCCAGCATTTT.